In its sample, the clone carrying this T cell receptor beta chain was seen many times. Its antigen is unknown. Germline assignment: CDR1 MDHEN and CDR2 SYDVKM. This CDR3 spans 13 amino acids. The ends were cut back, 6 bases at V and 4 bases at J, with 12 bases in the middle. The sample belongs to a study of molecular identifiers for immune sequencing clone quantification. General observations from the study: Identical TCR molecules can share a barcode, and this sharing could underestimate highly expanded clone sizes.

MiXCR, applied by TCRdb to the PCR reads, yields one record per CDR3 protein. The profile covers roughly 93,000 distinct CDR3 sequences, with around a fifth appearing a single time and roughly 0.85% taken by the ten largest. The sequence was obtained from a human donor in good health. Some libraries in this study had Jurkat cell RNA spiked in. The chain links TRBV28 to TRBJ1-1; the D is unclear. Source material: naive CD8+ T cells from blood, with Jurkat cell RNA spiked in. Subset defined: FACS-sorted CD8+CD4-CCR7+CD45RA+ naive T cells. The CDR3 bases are TGTGCCAGCAGACTCATCGGAGCCACTGAAGCTTTCTTT. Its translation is CASRLIGATEAFF.